The 16 T cell receptor beta chains presented below share a single source sample, sequenced in a study of T cell responses to AZD1222 COVID-19 vaccine. Profiling relied on immunoSEQ multiplex PCR, and the TCRdb table lists in-frame clones only, not all of them. The sample has over 130,000 clones; about 91% are singletons. The specimen was peripheral blood, collected 28 days after the second AZD1222 dose. The source is an adult who received the AZD1222 COVID-19 vaccine.

The gene calls are TRBV7-9 and TRBJ2-6; D gene unclear. Trimming shortened V by 1 base and J by 2 bases, and 6 bases separated the two germline ends. This CDR3 is built from 15 residues. Germline V CDR1 and CDR2: SEHNR, FQNEAQ (reference sequence). This CDR3 is CASSLEAPGANVLTF. DNA of the CDR3: TGTGCCAGCAGCTTAGAGGCACCTGGGGCCAACGTCCTGACTTTC. Looking up the rest from reference TRBV7-9 and TRBJ2-6 gives the full variable domain: DTGVSQNPRHKITKRGQNVTFRCDPISEHNRLYWYRQTLGQGPEFLTYFQNEAQLEKSRLLSDRFSAERPKGSFSTLEIQRTEQGDSAMYLCASSLEAPGANVLTFGAGSRLTVL.

The chain joins TRBV28 to TRBJ2-1, with 10 bases identical to TRBD1. V lost 8 bases, J lost 5 bases, and 9 bases stayed unmatched. Germline CDR1 MDHEN, CDR2 SYDVKM. The CDR3 length is 15 residues. CDR3 nucleotide sequence: TGTGCCAGCCTTACGACAGGGGGCAGCAACAATGAGCAGTTCTTC. It specifies CASLTTGGSNNEQFF.

In its sample, this clone was seen many times. Other nucleotide sequences in the sample specify the same CDR3. The chain employs TRBV6-5 and TRBJ2-2, with 8 bases aligning to TRBD2. The CDR3 is 15 residues long. V trimming: 4 bases; J trimming: 5 bases; junction bases outside the gene matches: 6. Germline CDR1 is MNHEY and CDR2 is SVGAGI. The CDR3 here is CASSSREGHTGELFF. CDR3 DNA sequence: TGTGCCAGCAGTTCCCGGGAGGGGCATACCGGGGAGCTGTTTTTT.

This clone was found a few times. This rearrangement joins TRBV6-6 to TRBJ1-4; TRBD1 might be the D (6 bases). The V end was cut by 4 bases, the J end by 7 bases, with 19 bases between. The CDR3 has 16 amino acids. The V gene's germline CDR1 is MNHNY and CDR2 SVGAGI (reference sequence). CDR3 protein: CASSFSSQGRGEKLFF. The CDR3 DNA reads as TGTGCCAGCAGTTTCTCCAGTCAGGGGCGAGGTGAAAAACTGTTTTTT.

The genes are TRBV3-1 (or the pseudogene TRBV3-2) and TRBJ1-2; the D is unclear. Germline lookup yields CDR1 LGHDT and CDR2 YNNKEL (reference sequence). The CDR3 is 13 residues long. V was clipped by 2 bases and J by 2 bases, with 6 bases between them. The CDR3 DNA follows: TGTGCCAGCAGCCAAATCGGAAACTATGGCTACACCTTC. The encoded protein is CASSQIGNYGYTF.

This chain connects TRBV24-1 to TRBJ2-4; D gene ambiguous. The CDR3 length is 10 residues. From germline, CDR1 is KGHDR and CDR2 SFDVKD. The ends were cut back, 3 bases at V and 8 bases at J, with 1 base in the middle. For the CDR3, the DNA is TGTGCCACCAGTGATGACATTCAGTACTTC. It yields the protein CATSDDIQYF.

The V gene is TRBV4-1, the J gene TRBJ2-5, with D uncertain. The CDR3 loop spans 13 amino acids. Germline V lookup: CDR1 MGHRA, CDR2 YSYEKL. Trimming removed 4 bases at V and 1 base at J, with 7 bases between. The CDR3 nucleotides are TGCGCCAGCAGCCGGCTGTCCCAAGAGACCCAGTACTTC. Translating it yields CASSRLSQETQYF.

The chain couples TRBV7-2 to TRBJ2-1; D is unclear. The CDR3 covers 12 residues. The germline V gene encodes CDR1 SGHTA and CDR2 FQGNSA. Trimming cost V 2 bases and J 2 bases, with 1 base left between them. The CDR3 nucleotides read TGTGCCAGCAGCTTAACCTACAATGAGCAGTTCTTC. It translates to CASSLTYNEQFF.

This sequence joins TRBV2 and TRBJ1-2, with TRBD1 matching over 9 bases. The ends lost 6 bases at V and 4 bases at J; junction bases unmatched: 3. CDR1 SNHLY and CDR2 FYNNEI come from the germline V gene. The CDR3 is 13 amino acids. CDR3 protein: CASRGTGLYGYTF. CDR3 bases: TGTGCCAGCAGAGGGACAGGGCTCTATGGCTACACCTTC.

This clone was detected only once. The genes are TRBV5-1 and TRBJ1-3; D is undetermined. V lost 0 bases, J lost 4 bases, and 14 bases lay in between. Germline V gene sequence: CDR1 SGHRS, CDR2 YFSETQ. There are 16 residues in the CDR3. The CDR3 region is CASSLAPGSVGNTIYF. The CDR3 region has the DNA TGCGCCAGCAGCTTGGCCCCGGGCTCCGTCGGAAACACCATATATTTT.

The rearrangement joins TRBV2 to TRBJ2-7; 8 bases match TRBD1. Trimming took 4 bases from V and 4 from J; bases not matched to a gene: 6. The CDR3 loop spans 14 amino acids. Germline-derived CDR1 and CDR2 are SNHLY and FYNNEI. The CDR3 DNA reads TGTGCCAGCAGTGCGGGCAGGGGGCAATACGAGCAGTACTTC. As protein: CASSAGRGQYEQYF.

The chain has TRBV3-1 (or the pseudogene TRBV3-2) and TRBJ2-3, with D perhaps TRBD2 (6 bases). V lost 0 bases and J lost 5, with 12 bases in between. CDR3 length: 15 amino acids. Germline V lookup: CDR1 LGHDT, CDR2 YNNKEL (reference sequence). CDR3 DNA sequence: TGTGCCAGCAGCCAAGACGGAACCGGGAGAGATACGCAGTATTTT. Translated, it gives CASSQDGTGRDTQYF.

The chain is built from TRBV7-9 and TRBJ1-2; D remains ambiguous. V lost 3 bases to trimming and J lost 5 bases, with 10 bases between them. The CDR3 covers 13 residues. The V gene's germline CDR1 is SEHNR and CDR2 FQNEAQ (reference sequence). This chain's CDR3 is CASSLAEGYGYTF. CDR3 sequence (DNA): TGTGCCAGCAGCTTGGCAGAGGGTTATGGCTACACCTTC.

The V call is TRBV5-4, the J call TRBJ2-7, with 7 bases matching TRBD1. V lost 0 bases and J lost 3; bases outside the gene matches: 3. CDR1 and CDR2 from the germline V gene are SGHNT and YYREEE (reference sequence). The CDR3 sequence is 14 residues long. Here the CDR3 reads CASSLGGTDYEQYV. CDR3 coding DNA: TGTGCCAGCAGCTTGGGAGGGACAGACTACGAGCAGTACGTC.

DNA of the CDR3: TGCGCCAGCAGCTTGGGACCAAGGGAAGAGACCCAGTACTTC. As protein: CASSLGPREETQYF. This chain uses TRBV5-1 with TRBJ2-5; no clear D gene. Trimming took 0 bases from V and 3 from J, leaving 9 bases between them. The CDR3 extends over 14 amino acids. Germline loops: CDR1 SGHRS, CDR2 YFSETQ. The complete variable domain, with remaining parts taken from reference TRBV5-1 and TRBJ2-5, reads KAGVTQTPRYLIKTRGQQVTLSCSPISGHRSVSWYQQTPGQGLQFLFEYFSETQRNKGNFPGRFSGRQFSNSRSEMNVSTLELGDSALYLCASSLGPREETQYFGPGTRLLVL.

A single count supports this clone. The genes are TRBV12-3 or TRBV12-4 and TRBJ1-2; the D gene is possibly TRBD1 (5 bases). There are 12 residues in the CDR3. V lost 7 bases and J lost 7, with 13 bases in between. This CDR3 reads CASTPPGAGYTF. The CDR3, as DNA: TGTGCCAGCACTCCTCCCGGGGCTGGCTACACCTTC.